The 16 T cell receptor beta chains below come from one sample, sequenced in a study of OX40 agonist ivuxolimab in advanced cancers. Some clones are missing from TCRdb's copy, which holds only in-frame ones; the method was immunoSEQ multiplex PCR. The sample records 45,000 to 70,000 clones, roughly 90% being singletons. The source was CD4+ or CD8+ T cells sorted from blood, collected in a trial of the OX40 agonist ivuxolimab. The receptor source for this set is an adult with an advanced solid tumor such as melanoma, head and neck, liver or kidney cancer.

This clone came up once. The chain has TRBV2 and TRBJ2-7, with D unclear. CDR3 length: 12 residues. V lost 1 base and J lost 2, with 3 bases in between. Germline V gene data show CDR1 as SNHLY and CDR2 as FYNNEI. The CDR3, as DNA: TGTGCCAGCAGTGAAGTCACCTACGAGCAGTACTTC. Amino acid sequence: CASSEVTYEQYF.

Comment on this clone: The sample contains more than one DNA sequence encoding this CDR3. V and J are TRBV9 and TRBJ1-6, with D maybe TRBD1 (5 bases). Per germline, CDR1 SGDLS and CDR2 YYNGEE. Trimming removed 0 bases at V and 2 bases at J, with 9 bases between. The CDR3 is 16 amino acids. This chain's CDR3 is CASSVATGAYNSPLHF. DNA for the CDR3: TGTGCCAGCAGCGTAGCTACGGGGGCCTATAATTCACCCCTCCACTTT.

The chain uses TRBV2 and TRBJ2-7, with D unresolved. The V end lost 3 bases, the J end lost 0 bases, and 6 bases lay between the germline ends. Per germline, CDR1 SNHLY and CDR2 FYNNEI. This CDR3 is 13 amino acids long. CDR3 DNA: TGTGCCAGCAGTGATGCCCTCTCCTACGAGCAGTACTTC. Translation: CASSDALSYEQYF.

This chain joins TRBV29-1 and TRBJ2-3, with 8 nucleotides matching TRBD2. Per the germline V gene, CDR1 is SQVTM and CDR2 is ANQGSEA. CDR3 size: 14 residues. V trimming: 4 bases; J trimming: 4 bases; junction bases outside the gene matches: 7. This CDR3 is CSVVKLAGPDTQYF. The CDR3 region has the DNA TGCAGCGTTGTGAAGCTAGCGGGCCCAGATACGCAGTATTTT.

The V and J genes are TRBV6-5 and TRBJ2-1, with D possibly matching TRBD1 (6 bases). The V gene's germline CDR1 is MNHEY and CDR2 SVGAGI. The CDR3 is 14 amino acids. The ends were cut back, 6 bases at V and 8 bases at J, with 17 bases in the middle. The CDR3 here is CASRIGARGYEQFF. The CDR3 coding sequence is TGTGCCAGCAGAATAGGGGCCAGGGGCTATGAGCAGTTCTTC.

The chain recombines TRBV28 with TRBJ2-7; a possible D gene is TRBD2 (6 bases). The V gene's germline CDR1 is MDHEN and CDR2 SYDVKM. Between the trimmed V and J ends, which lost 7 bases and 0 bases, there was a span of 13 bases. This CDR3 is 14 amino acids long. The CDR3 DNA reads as TGTGCCAGCATCCCAGCCGGGGGCTCCTACGAGCAGTACTTC. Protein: CASIPAGGSYEQYF.

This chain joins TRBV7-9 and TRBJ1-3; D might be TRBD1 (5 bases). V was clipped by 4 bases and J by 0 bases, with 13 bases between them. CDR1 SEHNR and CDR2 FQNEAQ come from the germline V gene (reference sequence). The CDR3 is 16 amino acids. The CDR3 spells CASSSITGVSGNTIYF. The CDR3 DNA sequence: TGTGCCAGCAGCTCAATAACGGGGGTCTCTGGAAACACCATATATTTT.

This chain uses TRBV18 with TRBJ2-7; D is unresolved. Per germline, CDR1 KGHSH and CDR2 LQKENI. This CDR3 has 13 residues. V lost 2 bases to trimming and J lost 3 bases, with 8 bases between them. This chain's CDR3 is CASSPIGNYEQYF. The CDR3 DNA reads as TGTGCCAGCTCACCAATAGGGAACTACGAGCAGTACTTC.

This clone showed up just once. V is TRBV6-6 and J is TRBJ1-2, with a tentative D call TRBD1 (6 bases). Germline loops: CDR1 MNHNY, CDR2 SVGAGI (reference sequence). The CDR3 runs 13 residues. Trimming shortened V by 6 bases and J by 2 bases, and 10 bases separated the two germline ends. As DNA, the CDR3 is TGTGCCAGCAGATCCGGACAGAACTATGGCTACACCTTC. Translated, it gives CASRSGQNYGYTF.

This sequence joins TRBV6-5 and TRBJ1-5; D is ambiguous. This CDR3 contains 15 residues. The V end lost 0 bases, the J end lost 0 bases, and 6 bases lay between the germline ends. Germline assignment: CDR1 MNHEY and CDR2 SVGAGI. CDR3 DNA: TGTGCCAGCAGTTACTCAAGGGATAGCAATCAGCCCCAGCATTTT. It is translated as CASSYSRDSNQPQHF.

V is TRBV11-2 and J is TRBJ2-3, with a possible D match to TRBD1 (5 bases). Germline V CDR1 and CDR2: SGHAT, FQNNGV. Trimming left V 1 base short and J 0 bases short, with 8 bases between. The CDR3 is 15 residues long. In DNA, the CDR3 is TGTGCCAGCAGCTTAGTGGGGCTTAGCACAGATACGCAGTATTTT. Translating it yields CASSLVGLSTDTQYF.

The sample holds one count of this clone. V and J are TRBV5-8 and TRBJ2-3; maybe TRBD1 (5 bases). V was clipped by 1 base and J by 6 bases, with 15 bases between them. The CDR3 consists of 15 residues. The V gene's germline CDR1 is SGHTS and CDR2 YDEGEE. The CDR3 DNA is TGTGCCAGCAGCTTGCCCGGGCAGGGCGGTGATACGCAGTATTTT. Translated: CASSLPGQGGDTQYF.

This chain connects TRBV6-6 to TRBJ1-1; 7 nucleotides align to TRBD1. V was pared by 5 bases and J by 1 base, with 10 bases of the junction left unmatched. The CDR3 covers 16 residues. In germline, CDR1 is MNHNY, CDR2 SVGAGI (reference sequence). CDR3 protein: CASSTGRQGKNTEAFF. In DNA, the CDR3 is TGTGCCAGCAGTACCGGTCGACAGGGTAAGAACACTGAAGCTTTCTTT.

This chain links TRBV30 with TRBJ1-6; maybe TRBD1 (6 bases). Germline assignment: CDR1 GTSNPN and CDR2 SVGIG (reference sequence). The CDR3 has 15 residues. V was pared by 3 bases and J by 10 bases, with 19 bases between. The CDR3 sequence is CAWRPVAGVGSPLHF. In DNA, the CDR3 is TGTGCCTGGAGGCCGGTGGCAGGGGTTGGGTCACCCCTCCACTTT.

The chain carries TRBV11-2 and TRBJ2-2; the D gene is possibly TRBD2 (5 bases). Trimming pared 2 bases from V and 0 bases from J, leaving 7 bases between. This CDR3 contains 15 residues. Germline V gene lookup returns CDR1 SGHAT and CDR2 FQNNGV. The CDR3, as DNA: TGTGCCAGCAGCTTAAACGGGGCGAACACCGGGGAGCTGTTTTTT. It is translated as CASSLNGANTGELFF.

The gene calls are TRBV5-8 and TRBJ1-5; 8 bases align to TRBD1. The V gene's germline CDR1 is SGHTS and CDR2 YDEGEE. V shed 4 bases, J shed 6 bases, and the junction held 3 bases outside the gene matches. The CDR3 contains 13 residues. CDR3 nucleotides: TGTGCCAGCAGCCTGGACAGGGCTCAGCCCCAGCATTTT. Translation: CASSLDRAQPQHF.